The 5 T cell receptor beta chains below were found in one sample sequenced in a study of T cell repertoires in cytomegalovirus infection. TCRdb redid the calling of the reads with MiXCR, one entry per CDR3 protein. Of some 240,000 distinct CDR3 sequences in the sample, over 15% were seen once. Sequences were obtained from CD8+ T cells from PBMCs. The receptors were sampled from a human donor in good health (CMV status not recorded). Some clones in this sample may be carry-over from other donors' samples.

This clonotype has just a few counts. The chain employs TRBV29-1 and TRBJ2-4, with D unclear. Per germline, CDR1 SQVTM and CDR2 ANQGSEA. Trimming shortened V by 4 bases and J by 0 bases, and 10 bases separated the two germline ends. The CDR3 consists of 14 residues. The CDR3 region is CSVARAEAKNIQYF. The CDR3 bases are TGCAGCGTTGCCCGAGCAGAAGCCAAAAACATTCAGTACTTC.

There are many counts of this clonotype. The chain joins TRBV2 to TRBJ2-2; no definite D call. This CDR3 is built from 15 residues. From germline, CDR1 is SNHLY and CDR2 FYNNEI. Deletions cut 1 base from V and 3 bases from J, with 9 bases between. Written as DNA, the CDR3 is TGTGCCAGCAGTGAAGGGTTCGGGTACACCGGGGAGCTGTTTTTT. Its translation: CASSEGFGYTGELFF.

The sample holds many counts of this clonotype. The chain couples TRBV7-9 to TRBJ2-7; 11 bases line up with TRBD1. This CDR3 comprises 14 residues. The ends lost 6 bases at V and 7 bases at J; junction bases unmatched: 8. CDR1 SEHNR and CDR2 FQNEAQ come from the germline V gene (reference sequence). Written as DNA, the CDR3 is TGTGCCAGCAGTTCCCGGGACAGGGGGTATGAGCAGTACTTC. Translated, it gives CASSSRDRGYEQYF.

In its sample, this clonotype was seen many times. This chain links TRBV7-6 with TRBJ2-5, with D unresolved. CDR1 and CDR2 (germline): SGHVS, FNYEAQ. This CDR3 has 15 residues. The ends were cut back, 3 bases at V and 1 base at J, with 12 bases in the middle. The CDR3 is CASSFSGRPQETQYF. For the CDR3, the DNA is TGTGCCAGCAGCTTCTCGGGCAGACCCCAAGAGACCCAGTACTTC.

This clonotype was seen many times. V gene TRBV7-6 combines with J gene TRBJ2-7, with 11 positions matching TRBD2. This CDR3 spans 14 amino acids. V lost 5 bases and J lost 3; bases outside the gene matches: 3. Germline values: CDR1 SGHVS, CDR2 FNYEAQ. CDR3 DNA: TGTGCCAGCAGCACCGGGACTAGCGGCTACGAGCAGTACTTC. It encodes CASSTGTSGYEQYF. The full variable domain, with the rest looked up from reference TRBV7-6 and TRBJ2-7, is GAGVSQSPRYKVTKRGQDVALRCDPISGHVSLYWYRQALGQGPEFLTYFNYEAQQDKSGLPNDRFSAERPEGSISTLTIQRTEQRDSAMYRCASSTGTSGYEQYFGPGTRLTVT.